This record covers a single TCR beta chain. Antigen unknown. These data come from a study of shared clonotypes between healthy human individuals. Study-wide results and caveats: About 4.5% of naive CD4 clonotypes were common to a few donors. Sorted-subset sequencing was shown by rarefaction to be incomplete despite large depth.

After removal of 1 base from V and 5 bases from J, the junction contained 4 bases not matched to a gene. The CDR3 loop spans 15 amino acids. Germline CDR1 is LNHNV and CDR2 is YYDKDF (reference sequence). TCRdb keeps only in-frame clones here, not all; method: immunoSEQ multiplex PCR. Altogether over 2,000,000 clones are present, roughly 95% being singletons, with the ten largest covering about 1.7%. Naive CD8 cells lacked CD45RO, underwent positive selection for CCR7 and left out terminally differentiated effector memory CD45RA+ cells. The specimen sequenced was naive CD8+ T cells from PBMCs. This chain joins TRBV15 and TRBJ2-3; 9 bases fit TRBD2. This TCR was recovered from a man younger than 35 in good health. Some clones in this sample may be carry-over from other donors' samples. The CDR3 region has the DNA TGTGCCACCAGCAGAGTAGCGGGAGTTATAGATACGCAGTATTTT. Residues: CATSRVAGVIDTQYF.